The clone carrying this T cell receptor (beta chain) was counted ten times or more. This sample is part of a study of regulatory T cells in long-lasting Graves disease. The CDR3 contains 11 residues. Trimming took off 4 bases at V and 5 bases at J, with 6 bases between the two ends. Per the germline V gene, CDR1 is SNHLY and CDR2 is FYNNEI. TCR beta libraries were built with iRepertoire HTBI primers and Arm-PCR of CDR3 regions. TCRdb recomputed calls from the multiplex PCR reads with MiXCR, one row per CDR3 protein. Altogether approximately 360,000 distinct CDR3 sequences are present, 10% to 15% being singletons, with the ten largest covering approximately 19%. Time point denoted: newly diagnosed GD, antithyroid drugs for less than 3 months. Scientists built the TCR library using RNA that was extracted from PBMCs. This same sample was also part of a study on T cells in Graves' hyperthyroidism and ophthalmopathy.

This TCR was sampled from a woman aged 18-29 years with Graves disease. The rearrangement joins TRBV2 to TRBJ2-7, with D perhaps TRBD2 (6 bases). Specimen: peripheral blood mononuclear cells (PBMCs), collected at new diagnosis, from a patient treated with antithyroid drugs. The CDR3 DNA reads TGTGCCAGCAGTGCGGGGGACGAGCAGTACTTC. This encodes CASSAGDEQYF.